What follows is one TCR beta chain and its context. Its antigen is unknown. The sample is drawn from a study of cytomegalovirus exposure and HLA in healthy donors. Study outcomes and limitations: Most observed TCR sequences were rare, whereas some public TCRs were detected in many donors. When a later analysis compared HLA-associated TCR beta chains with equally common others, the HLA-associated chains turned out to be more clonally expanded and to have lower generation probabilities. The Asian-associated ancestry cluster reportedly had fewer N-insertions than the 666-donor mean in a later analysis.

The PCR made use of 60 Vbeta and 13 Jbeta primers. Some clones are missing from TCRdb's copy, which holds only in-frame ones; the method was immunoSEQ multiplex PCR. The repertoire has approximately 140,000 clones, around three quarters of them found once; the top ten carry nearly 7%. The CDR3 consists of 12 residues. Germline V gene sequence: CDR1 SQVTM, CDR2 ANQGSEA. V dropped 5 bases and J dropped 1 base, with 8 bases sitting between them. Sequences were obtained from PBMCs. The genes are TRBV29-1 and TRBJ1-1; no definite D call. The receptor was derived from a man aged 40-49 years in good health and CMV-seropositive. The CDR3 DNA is TGCAGCGTTCTCTCGAGGAACACTGAAGCTTTCTTT. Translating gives CSVLSRNTEAFF.